The rows below give T cell receptor beta chains drawn from one sample of a study of T cells after yellow fever vaccination. A single record per CDR3 protein comes from TCRdb applying MiXCR to the 5' RACE reads. The repertoire has more than 20,000 distinct CDR3 sequences, 4.5% to 5.5% of them found once; the top ten carry about 12%. The input for sequencing was PBMCs, either bulk or a sorted T-cell subset (CD4+, CD8+, memory, or dextramer-sorted; not recorded which), taken 15 days after the yellow fever booster vaccination. These receptor sequences come from a man aged 25 to 45 who received the YFV17D yellow fever vaccine. CDR3s include the opening cysteine and the closing phenylalanine or tryptophan. D genes are given only for firm matches. Expanded clones are given a class, and other clones once, few, many or no size at all.

>TRBV20-1|many|TRBJ2-3|.
TGCAGTGCCCCCGTGGGGGTGGGCACAGATACGCAGTATTTT
CSAPVGVGTDTQYF
>TRBV5-4|many|TRBJ2-7|TRBD2
TGTGCCAGCAGCTCGTCTAGCGGGAGGGGCGAGCAGTACTTC
CASSSSSGRGEQYF
>TRBV6-5|many|TRBJ2-5|.
TGTGCCAGCAGTTCGCCGGGGATTCAGACCCAGTACTTC
CASSSPGIQTQYF
>TRBV5-8|many|TRBJ1-5|.
TGTGCCAGCAGCTGGGGGGAAGGTCAGCCCCAGCATTTT
CASSWGEGQPQHF
>TRBV28|.|TRBJ2-7|.
TGTGCCAGCAAGAGATCCTCCTACGAGCAGTACTTC
CASKRSSYEQYF
>TRBV11-2|many|TRBJ2-3|TRBD2
TGTGCCAGCAGCCCTAAGACTAGCGGGAGAGGAGGCACAGATACGCAGTATTTT
CASSPKTSGRGGTDTQYF
>TRBV5-4|.|TRBJ2-5|.
TGTGCCAGCAGCCAGGATACAAGGGAGACCCAGTACTTC
CASSQDTRETQYF
>TRBV2|.|TRBJ2-3|TRBD2
TGTACCATCAGTTCCACTTGGGATAGCGGGAAAAGCACAGATACGCAGTATTTT
CTISSTWDSGKSTDTQYF
>TRBV3-1|many|TRBJ2-6|.
TGTGCCAGCTCACGGGCCTCTGGGGCCAACGTCCTGACTTTC
CASSRASGANVLTF
>TRBV29-1|many|TRBJ1-2|TRBD1
TGCAGCGTTGAACTCCGGGACAGAGCTAACTATGGCTACACCTTC
CSVELRDRANYGYTF
>TRBV6-1|many|TRBJ2-2|.
TGTGCCAGCAGCCCTCCGGGGGTCAACACCGGGGAGCTGTTTTTT
CASSPPGVNTGELFF
>TRBV7-2|many|TRBJ2-1|.
TGTGCCAGCAGCTTGGCTGCAGGAGTTGAGCAGTTCTTC
CASSLAAGVEQFF
>TRBV12-3/TRBV12-4|many|TRBJ2-2|.
TGTGCCAGCAGTTTAGGACTATCAAACACCGGGGAGCTGTTTTTT
CASSLGLSNTGELFF
>TRBV27|many|TRBJ2-3|TRBD2
TGTGCCAGCAGTCCCTTGGGACCGGGACTATCGAGCACAGATACGCAGTATTTT
CASSPLGPGLSSTDTQYF
>TRBV12-3/TRBV12-4|many|TRBJ1-1|.
TGTGCCAGCAGTTCCTGGCCTGTGGGCACTGAAGCTTTCTTT
CASSSWPVGTEAFF
>TRBV20-1|many|TRBJ2-4|TRBD2
TGCAGTGCTAGAGATATAGGACTAGCGGGAGGGCTACAGTACTTC
CSARDIGLAGGLQYF
>TRBV5-6|many|TRBJ2-2|.
TGTGCCAGCAGCTTGTCCAGGGCCCGCAGCACCGGGGAGCTGTTTTTT
CASSLSRARSTGELFF
>TRBV11-2|few|TRBJ2-1|.
TGTGCCAGCAGCTTCGTGAGCTCCTACAATGAGCAGTTCTTC
CASSFVSSYNEQFF
>TRBV9|many|TRBJ2-7|.
TGTGCCAGCAGCGTAGAGGCTAGCTCCGAGCAGTACTTC
CASSVEASSEQYF
>TRBV7-3|many|TRBJ1-1|.
TGTGCCAGCAGCCCCAGTGTGAACACTGAAGCTTTCTTT
CASSPSVNTEAFF
>TRBV4-3|many|TRBJ2-2|.
TGCGCCAGCAGCCAAGAAATAACTTTCGCCGGGGGGAACACCGGGGAGCTGTTTTTT
CASSQEITFAGGNTGELFF
>TRBV6-1|many|TRBJ2-7|.
TGTGCCAGCAGTGAAGTCCTTGAGCAGTACTTC
CASSEVLEQYF
>TRBV19|.|TRBJ2-5|TRBD1
TGTGCCAGTAGCCCTAGGGGACAGGGTCTCCCCCAGTACTTC
CASSPRGQGLPQYF
>TRBV7-8|many|TRBJ2-1|.
TGTGCCAGCCCTCGCGGAGACAAAACCAATGAGCAGTTCTTC
CASPRGDKTNEQFF
>TRBV18|many|TRBJ2-1|TRBD2
TGTGCCAGCTCACCACTACCCTTGGCTAGCGGGAGATTCAATGAGCAGTTCTTC
CASSPLPLASGRFNEQFF
>TRBV5-1|many|TRBJ1-5|.
TGCGCCAGCAGGGACGAGAATCAGCCCCAGCATTTT
CASRDENQPQHF
>TRBV10-3|many|TRBJ2-3|TRBD2
TGTGCCACCTCTAGCGGGACTAGCACAGATACGCAGTATTTT
CATSSGTSTDTQYF
>TRBV4-1|many|TRBJ2-1|TRBD2
TGCGCCAGCAGCCAAGATACGAGCGGGAGAGGCAATGAGCAGTTCTTC
CASSQDTSGRGNEQFF
>TRBV20-1|many|TRBJ2-7|.
TGCAGTGCTAGCCCAACAATTACCGAGCAGTACTTC
CSASPTITEQYF
>TRBV30|many|TRBJ2-2|TRBD1
TGTGCCTGGGCCCGGGGACAGCTCAACACGAACACCGGGGAGCTGTTTTTT
CAWARGQLNTNTGELFF
>TRBV29-1|many|TRBJ2-4|TRBD2
TGCAGCGTTGAGTGGCTAGCGGGAGCGGAGGGGGCCAAAAACATTCAGTACTTC
CSVEWLAGAEGAKNIQYF
>TRBV7-9|many|TRBJ2-7|TRBD2
TGTGCCCTAGGACTAGCGGGTTTCGAGCAGTACTTC
CALGLAGFEQYF
>TRBV6-2/TRBV6-3|many|TRBJ2-6|TRBD1
TGTGCCAGCGGCCCAAGAAGACAGGGAATAAGCTCTGGGGCCAACGTCCTGACTTTC
CASGPRRQGISSGANVLTF
>TRBV5-5|many|TRBJ1-5|.
TGTGCCAGCAGCGGAAGAAATCAGCCCCAGCATTTT
CASSGRNQPQHF
>TRBV5-4|many|TRBJ2-7|.
TGTGCCAGCAGCTTGGACTCCGAGCAGTACTTC
CASSLDSEQYF
>TRBV6-5|many|TRBJ2-2|.
TGTGCCAGCAGTTACTCGGCGGCCACCGGGGAGCTGTTTTTT
CASSYSAATGELFF
>TRBV29-1|many|TRBJ2-7|.
TGCAGCGTTAGAGACTCCTACGAGCAGTACTTC
CSVRDSYEQYF
>TRBV5-6|.|TRBJ2-3|TRBD2
TGTGCCATCGGCTTCGGGGTAGCGGGAAATACGCAGTATTTT
CAIGFGVAGNTQYF
>TRBV29-1|many|TRBJ1-2|TRBD1
TGCAGCGCAGGACACTCTACAGGGGATGGCTACACCTTC
CSAGHSTGDGYTF
>TRBV7-9|many|TRBJ2-3|TRBD2
TGTGCCAGCAGCTTTGGGACTACCTTTAGCACAGATACGCAGTATTTT
CASSFGTTFSTDTQYF